A selection of T cell receptor beta chains follows, all from one sample in a study of cytomegalovirus exposure and HLA in healthy donors. Libraries were prepared by immunoSEQ multiplex PCR; TCRdb keeps only in-frame clonotypes and omits some of them. The profile shows approximately 130,000 clones, around 84% of them singletons. The sequenced sample was PBMCs. The receptors shown here come from a man aged 18-30 years in good health and CMV-seronegative. CDR3s include the opening cysteine and the closing phenylalanine or tryptophan. A D gene is named only where the DNA matches it firmly. Not every row has a clone size; where given, it reads once, few, many or a size class.

clone_size,v_call,j_call,d_call,cdr3_aa,cdr3_nt
NA,TRBV6-6,TRBJ2-7,NA,CASSYMDTTAYEQYF,TGTGCCAGCAGTTACATGGACACCACGGCCTACGAGCAGTACTTC
few,TRBV19,TRBJ1-5,TRBD1,CASSIWTGDQPQHF,TGTGCCAGTAGTATCTGGACAGGGGATCAGCCCCAGCATTTT
NA,TRBV7-9,TRBJ2-7,NA,CASSPTVTYEQYF,TGTGCCAGCAGCCCGACAGTGACCTACGAGCAGTACTTC
NA,TRBV13,TRBJ1-2,TRBD1,CASSLRTGVNYGYTF,TGTGCCAGCAGCTTACGGACAGGGGTGAACTATGGCTACACCTTC
NA,TRBV5-4,TRBJ1-1,TRBD1,CASSKQGTVNTEAFF,TGTGCCAGCAGCAAACAGGGGACGGTGAACACTGAAGCTTTCTTT
NA,TRBV5-1,TRBJ2-7,TRBD2,CASGTSGGYEQYF,TGCGCCAGCGGGACTAGCGGGGGCTACGAGCAGTACTTC
NA,TRBV5-6,TRBJ2-7,TRBD1,CASSYWTDRGSYEQYF,TGTGCCAGCAGCTACTGGACGGACAGGGGATCCTACGAGCAGTACTTC
NA,TRBV7-2,TRBJ2-1,NA,CASSLELGASYNEQFF,TGTGCCAGCAGCTTAGAGTTGGGGGCTAGTTACAATGAGCAGTTCTTC
few,TRBV6-5,TRBJ1-1,TRBD1,CASSQRTGDEAFF,TGTGCCAGCAGTCAACGGACAGGGGATGAAGCTTTCTTT
once,TRBV5-1,TRBJ1-3,TRBD1,CASSLGQGSSGNTIYF,TGCGCCAGCAGCTTGGGACAGGGATCCTCTGGAAACACCATATATTTT
NA,TRBV9,TRBJ1-3,NA,CASSPGVTGSGNTIYF,TGTGCCAGCAGCCCAGGGGTGACAGGCTCTGGAAACACCATATATTTT
few,TRBV5-1,TRBJ2-7,TRBD2,CASSLVSGGEQYF,TGCGCCAGCAGCTTGGTATCCGGGGGGGAGCAGTACTTC
NA,TRBV28,TRBJ1-1,TRBD1,CASKFYEGAITEAFF,TGTGCCAGCAAGTTTTACGAGGGGGCTATCACTGAAGCTTTCTTT
few,TRBV5-6,TRBJ2-7,NA,CASSLSEWTALFSFYEQYF,TGTGCCAGCAGCTTGTCGGAATGGACAGCCCTCTTTTCTTTCTACGAGCAGTACTTC
once,TRBV11-2,TRBJ1-2,TRBD1,CASSPGQGPLVSGYTF,TGTGCCAGCAGCCCAGGACAGGGCCCTCTTGTTTCTGGCTACACCTTC
once,TRBV18,TRBJ2-2,NA,CASSPHPQTNTGELFF,TGTGCCAGCTCACCACATCCACAGACGAACACCGGGGAGCTGTTTTTT
NA,TRBV7-8,TRBJ2-2,NA,CASESLGRGFTGELFF,TGTGCCAGCGAGTCTCTGGGCAGGGGCTTTACCGGGGAGCTGTTTTTT
few,TRBV18,TRBJ1-2,NA,CASSQSGQSGYTF,TGTGCCAGCTCACAGAGCGGACAGTCTGGCTACACCTTC
NA,TRBV7-6,TRBJ1-1,NA,CASSFLTTRANTEAFF,TGTGCCAGCAGCTTCTTGACGACCAGGGCGAACACTGAAGCTTTCTTT